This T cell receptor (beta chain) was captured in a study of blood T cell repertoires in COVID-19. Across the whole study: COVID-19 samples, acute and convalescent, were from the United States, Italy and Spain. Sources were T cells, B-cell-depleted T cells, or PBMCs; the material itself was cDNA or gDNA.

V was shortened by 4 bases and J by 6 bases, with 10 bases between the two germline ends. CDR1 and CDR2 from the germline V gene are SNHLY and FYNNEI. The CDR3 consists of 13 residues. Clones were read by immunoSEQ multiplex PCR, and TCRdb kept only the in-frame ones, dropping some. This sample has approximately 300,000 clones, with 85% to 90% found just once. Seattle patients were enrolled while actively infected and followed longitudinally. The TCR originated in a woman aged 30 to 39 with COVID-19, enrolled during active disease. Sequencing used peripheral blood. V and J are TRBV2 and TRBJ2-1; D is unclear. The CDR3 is CASSVASFNEQFF. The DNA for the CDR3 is TGTGCCAGCAGTGTAGCTAGTTTCAATGAGCAGTTCTTC.